This TCR beta chain comes out of a study of T-cell reconstitution after alpha-beta-depleted transplantation in children. Overall study findings and caveats: Several hundred expanded graft clones reportedly supplied alpha-beta T cells about two months after transplant. Newly generated T cells supplied most T-cell counts and diversity one year post-transplant.

CDR1 and CDR2 (germline): MGHRA, YSYEKL. Trimming removed 1 base from V and 0 bases from J, with 8 bases in between. The CDR3 length is 15 residues. It was with unique molecular identifiers that the TCRbeta library was prepared. TCRdb fed the PCR reads into MiXCR, producing one record per CDR3 protein. This table has 300,000 to 400,000 distinct CDR3 sequences, more than 20% appearing once. In this sample, this clonotype turned up a few times. Its specificity is unknown. The sequencing here drew on PBMCs, mostly from graft donor cells, taken 180 days after TCRalphabeta/CD19-depleted stem cell transplant. The chain combines TRBV4-1 with TRBJ2-3; D call uncertain. This TCR came from a male patient under 18 who had a stem cell transplant for acute lymphoblastic leukemia, so the T cells may come from the graft donor. The DNA for the CDR3 is TGCGCCAGCAGCCAAGTCTTGGGGAGCACAGATACGCAGTATTTT. Translating it yields CASSQVLGSTDTQYF.